The TCR beta chain under discussion was sequenced for a study of cytomegalovirus exposure and HLA in healthy donors. Remarks on this clone: The target antigen is unknown.

Donors had nominal health at sampling but likely had unrecorded immune exposures. The ends lost 2 bases at V and 5 bases at J; junction bases unmatched: 5. The CDR3 has 16 residues. Germline-derived CDR1 and CDR2 are KGHSH and LQKENI. The PCR employed 60 Vbeta primers together with 13 Jbeta primers. Clones were sequenced by immunoSEQ multiplex PCR, and TCRdb holds only the in-frame ones, with some missing. The sample has 150,000 or so clones; just under 75% are singletons. Overall study results and limits: More clonal expansion characterized HLA-associated TCR beta chains than equally common others in a later analysis. In vitro testing confirmed a few CMV-associated chains as specific for CMV antigens. Many donors shared some public TCRs, even though most TCR sequences were rare.

The clonotype was recovered from a woman between 18 and 29 years old in good health and CMV-seronegative. The material sequenced was PBMCs. The chain couples TRBV18 to TRBJ2-3; TRBD2 matches at 12 bases. The CDR3: CASSPTPGLAGDTQYF. The CDR3 coding sequence is TGTGCCAGCTCACCAACACCGGGACTAGCGGGAGATACGCAGTATTTT. The entire variable domain, with the rest obtained from reference TRBV18 and TRBJ2-3, is as follows: NAGVMQNPRHLVRRRGQEARLRCSPMKGHSHVYWYRQLPEEGLKFMVYLQKENIIDESGMPKERFSAEFPKEGPSILRIQQVVRGDSAAYFCASSPTPGLAGDTQYFGPGTRLTVL.